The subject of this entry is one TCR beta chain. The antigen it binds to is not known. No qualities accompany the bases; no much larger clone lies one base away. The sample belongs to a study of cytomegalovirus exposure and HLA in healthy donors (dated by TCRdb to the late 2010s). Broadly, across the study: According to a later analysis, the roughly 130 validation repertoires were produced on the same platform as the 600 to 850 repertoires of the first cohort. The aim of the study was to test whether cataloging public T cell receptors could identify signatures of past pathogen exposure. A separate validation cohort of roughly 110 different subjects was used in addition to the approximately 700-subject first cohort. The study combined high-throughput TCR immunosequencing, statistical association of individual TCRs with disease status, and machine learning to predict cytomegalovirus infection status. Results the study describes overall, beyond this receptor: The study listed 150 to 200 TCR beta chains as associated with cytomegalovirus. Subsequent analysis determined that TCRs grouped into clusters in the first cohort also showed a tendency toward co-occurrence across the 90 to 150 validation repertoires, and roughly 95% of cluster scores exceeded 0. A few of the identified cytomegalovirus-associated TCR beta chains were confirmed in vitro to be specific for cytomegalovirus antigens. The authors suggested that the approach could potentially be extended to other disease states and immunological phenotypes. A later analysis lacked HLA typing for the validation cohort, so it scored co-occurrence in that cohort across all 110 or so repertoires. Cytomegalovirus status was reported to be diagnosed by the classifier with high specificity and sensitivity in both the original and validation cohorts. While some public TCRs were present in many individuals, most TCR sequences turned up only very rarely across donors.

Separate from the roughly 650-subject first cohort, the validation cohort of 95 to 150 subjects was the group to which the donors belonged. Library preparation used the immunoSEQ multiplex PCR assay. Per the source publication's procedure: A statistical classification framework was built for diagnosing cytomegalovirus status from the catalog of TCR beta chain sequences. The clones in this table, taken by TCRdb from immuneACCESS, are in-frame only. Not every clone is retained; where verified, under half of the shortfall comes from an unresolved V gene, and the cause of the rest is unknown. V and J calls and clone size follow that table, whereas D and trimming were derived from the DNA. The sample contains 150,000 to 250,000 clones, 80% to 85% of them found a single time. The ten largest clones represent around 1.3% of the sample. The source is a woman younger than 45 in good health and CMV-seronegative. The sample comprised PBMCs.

The bases are TGTGCCAGCAGCTTGCGCAGCGCCTCGAACACTGAAGCTTTCTTT. Its protein reads: CASSLRSASNTEAFF. In this chain, TRBV5-6 is recombined with TRBJ1-1, with the D gene call left open. Relative to germline, V is 1 base shorter and J is 1 base shorter, with 11 bases between their ends. From the cysteine up to the phenylalanine, the CDR3 has a length of 15 residues. CDR3 DNA is the only sequence kept; it has 45 bases, read in frame from the first base. The germline V gene gives CDR1 as SGHDT and CDR2 as YYEEEE.